Below are 18 T cell receptor beta chains sequenced from a single sample in a study of OX40 agonist ivuxolimab in advanced cancers. Sequenced by immunoSEQ multiplex PCR; TCRdb stores in-frame clones only, minus some. This table has fewer than 65,000 clones, approximately 90% appearing once. Sequencing was performed on CD4+ or CD8+ T cells sorted from blood, taken in a trial of the OX40 agonist ivuxolimab. These receptors originate from an adult with an advanced solid tumor such as melanoma, head and neck, liver or kidney cancer.

The rearrangement joins TRBV6-5 to TRBJ1-1; D is possibly TRBD1 (5 bases). The V end lost 6 bases, the J end lost 11 bases, and 13 bases lay between the germline ends. The CDR3 runs to 11 residues. CDR1 is MNHEY and CDR2 is SVGAGI in the germline V gene. The CDR3 bases are TGTGCCAGCAGCCTAGGGACCTTGGCTTTCTTT. It specifies CASSLGTLAFF.

The rearrangement uses TRBV9 and TRBJ2-2, with TRBD1 matching over 11 bases. Germline V gene data show CDR1 as SGDLS and CDR2 as YYNGEE. The CDR3 runs 17 residues. The J segment lost 1 base and the V segment lost 3 bases, leaving 5 bases of the junction unmatched. CDR3 DNA: TGTGCCAGCAGCGGGCGGGGACAGGGGGTGAACACCGGGGAGCTGTTTTTT. Its protein product is CASSGRGQGVNTGELFF.

This chain uses TRBV4-1 with TRBJ1-4; 8 nucleotides align to TRBD1. The CDR3 length is 15 residues. The V gene end was trimmed by 4 bases and the J gene end by 0 bases; junction bases not matched to a gene: 1. Germline loops: CDR1 MGHRA, CDR2 YSYEKL. For the CDR3, the DNA is TGCGCCAGCAGCCGGGGACAGGCAACTAATGAAAAACTGTTTTTT. Translation: CASSRGQATNEKLFF.

In its sample, this clone was seen once. The chain recombines TRBV6-1 with TRBJ2-1, with D unclear. With 9 bases removed from V and 11 bases from J, the gap between germline ends came to 14 bases. The CDR3 contains 11 residues. Germline values: CDR1 MNHNS, CDR2 SASEGT. The CDR3 nucleotides are TGTGCCAGTGAGGAGCAGGAGAAGCAGTTCTTC. This codes for CASEEQEKQFF.

The V and J genes are TRBV19 and TRBJ2-3, with 11 bases aligning to TRBD2. The CDR3 covers 17 residues. Trimming at V came to 3 bases and at J to 5 bases, leaving 10 bases not matched to a gene. Germline-derived CDR1 and CDR2 are LNHDA and SQIVND (reference sequence). The CDR3: CASSIGGSGGAGDTQYF. The CDR3 DNA sequence: TGTGCCAGTAGTATTGGGGGTAGCGGGGGGGCCGGAGATACGCAGTATTTT.

The J gene is TRBJ1-3, the V gene TRBV19; possible D gene TRBD1, 5 bases. The CDR3 contains 13 residues. CDR1 and CDR2 (germline): LNHDA, SQIVND (reference sequence). The ends were cut back, 5 bases at V and 3 bases at J, with 8 bases in the middle. The CDR3 reads CASSAGIGNTIYF. Here the CDR3 DNA reads TGTGCCAGTAGTGCAGGGATTGGAAACACCATATATTTT.

The chain carries TRBV19 and TRBJ2-3; no reliable D call. The ends were cut back, 1 base at V and 5 bases at J, with 10 bases in the middle. CDR3 length equals 14 residues. Germline CDR1 LNHDA, CDR2 SQIVND (reference sequence). The CDR3 sequence is CASSIVLRRDTQYF. CDR3 sequence (DNA): TGTGCCAGTAGTATAGTGCTCCGAAGAGATACGCAGTATTTT. Complete variable domain (other parts from reference TRBV19 and TRBJ2-3): DGGITQSPKYLFRKEGQNVTLSCEQNLNHDAMYWYRQDPGQGLRLIYYSQIVNDFQKGDIAEGYSVSREKKESFPLTVTSAQKNPTAFYLCASSIVLRRDTQYFGPGTRLTVL.

This clone was seen a few times. The chain has TRBV7-8 and TRBJ2-2; D unresolved. Germline assignment: CDR1 SGHVS and CDR2 FQNEAQ. The CDR3 sequence is 15 residues long. The V end was cut by 5 bases, the J end by 2 bases, with 12 bases between. The CDR3 reads CASSRERLNTGELFF. In DNA, the CDR3 is TGTGCCAGCAGCAGGGAAAGGCTAAACACCGGGGAGCTGTTTTTT.

This sequence joins TRBV5-1 and TRBJ1-1, with TRBD1 as a possible D gene (5 bases). The CDR3 consists of 14 residues. Germline CDR1 reads SGHRS; CDR2 reads YFSETQ. Trimming shortened V by 4 bases and J by 4 bases, and 14 bases separated the two germline ends. The CDR3 here is CASSRSSGSTEAFF. In nucleotides, the CDR3 is TGCGCCAGCAGCCGATCGTCAGGGTCCACTGAAGCTTTCTTT. The variable domain in full, with the rest retrieved from reference TRBV5-1 and TRBJ1-1, is KAGVTQTPRYLIKTRGQQVTLSCSPISGHRSVSWYQQTPGQGLQFLFEYFSETQRNKGNFPGRFSGRQFSNSRSEMNVSTLELGDSALYLCASSRSSGSTEAFFGQGTRLTVV.

This rearrangement joins TRBV6-1 to TRBJ1-5; D uncertain. Germline-derived CDR1 and CDR2 are MNHNS and SASEGT. Between the trimmed V and J ends, which lost 7 bases and 0 bases, there was a span of 13 bases. The CDR3 extends over 15 amino acids. CDR3: CASISAAYSNQPQHF. The CDR3, as DNA: TGTGCCAGCATCAGCGCTGCGTATAGCAATCAGCCCCAGCATTTT.

The J gene is TRBJ2-7, the V gene TRBV7-9, with D perhaps TRBD2 (5 bases). The germline V and J ends were trimmed by 6 bases and 2 bases, with 11 bases remaining between them. CDR3 length: 13 amino acids. The germline V gene encodes CDR1 SEHNR and CDR2 FQNEAQ (reference sequence). The CDR3 protein is CASRPDGTYEQYF. The CDR3 nucleotides are TGTGCCAGCAGGCCGGACGGGACCTACGAGCAGTACTTC.

This chain uses TRBV6-6 with TRBJ2-2; 8 bases fit TRBD2. This CDR3 has 13 amino acids. Germline V lookup: CDR1 MNHNY, CDR2 SVGAGI (reference sequence). J gave up 5 bases and V 6 bases, and 2 bases lay outside the gene matches. CDR3 DNA sequence: TGTGCCAGCAGCTTAGCGGGGACCGGGGAGCTGTTTTTT. Translating gives CASSLAGTGELFF.

This sequence joins TRBV14 and TRBJ1-1; D unclear. Germline V lookup: CDR1 SGHDN, CDR2 FVKESK. The CDR3 has 14 amino acids. V lost 0 bases and J lost 5, with 10 bases in between. In nucleotides, the CDR3 is TGTGCCAGCAGCCAAGAAAACAAGCGGACTGAAGCTTTCTTT. It is translated as CASSQENKRTEAFF.

This chain joins TRBV10-2 and TRBJ2-3; TRBD1 matches at 12 bases. The CDR3 spans 15 residues. Germline lookup yields CDR1 WSHSY and CDR2 SAAADI. The V gene end was trimmed by 11 bases and the J gene end by 2 bases; junction bases not matched to a gene: 8. The CDR3 nucleotides read TGCGCCCGCTCCTGGGGACAGGGGGCCACAGATACGCAGTATTTT. It yields the protein CARSWGQGATDTQYF.

The gene calls are TRBV6-6 and TRBJ2-7; 7 bases agree with TRBD1. The CDR3 covers 13 residues. From germline, CDR1 is MNHNY and CDR2 SVGAGI (reference sequence). Germline trimming cut 7 bases from V and 2 bases from J; bases unmatched to any gene: 5. The CDR3 region is CASTLGTAYEQYF. As DNA, the CDR3 is TGTGCCAGCACCCTGGGGACAGCCTACGAGCAGTACTTC.

V is TRBV5-4 and J is TRBJ2-1; 12 bases agree with TRBD2. Germline V gene data show CDR1 as SGHNT and CDR2 as YYREEE (reference sequence). The CDR3 extends over 16 amino acids. The trim removed 1 base at V and 7 bases at J, leaving 6 bases unmatched. In DNA form, the CDR3 reads TGTGCCAGCAGCTTGAAGTGGGGGACTAGCGGGAATGAGCAGTTCTTC. Amino acid sequence: CASSLKWGTSGNEQFF.

The J gene is TRBJ2-3, the V gene TRBV6-9, with TRBD2 matching 10 bases. The V gene's germline CDR1 is MNHGY and CDR2 SVAAGI. The ends lost 5 bases at V and 2 bases at J; junction bases unmatched: 7. There are 16 residues in the CDR3. This CDR3 reads CASSPLSGGITDTQYF. The DNA of the CDR3 is TGTGCCAGCAGTCCCCTTAGCGGGGGGATCACAGATACGCAGTATTTT.

The rearrangement links TRBV14 to TRBJ2-7; TRBD1 aligns across 10 bases. Losses at the gene ends were 10 bases for V and 1 base for J; bases not matched to a gene: 10. CDR3 length: 15 amino acids. Germline lookup yields CDR1 SGHDN and CDR2 FVKESK. CDR3 DNA: TGTGCCATCGAGGACGGGACAGGGGTGTCCTACGAGCAGTACTTC. Its translation: CAIEDGTGVSYEQYF.